One and the same sample provided the 22 T cell receptor beta chains below, sequenced in a study of shared clonotypes between healthy human individuals. Only in-frame clones appear in the TCRdb table, and some are missing; sequencing was by immunoSEQ multiplex PCR. This table has some 2,500,000 clones, 93% appearing once. Material for sequencing was naive CD4+ T cells from PBMCs. As to subset: CD45RA+ positively selected. These TCRs come from a man aged 18 to 30 in good health. Some clones in this sample may be carry-over from other donors' samples.

The rearrangement joins TRBV18 to TRBJ2-2; 8 bases line up with TRBD1. This CDR3 comprises 15 residues. Germline V gene data show CDR1 as KGHSH and CDR2 as LQKENI. After removal of 3 bases from V and 5 bases from J, the junction contained 5 bases not matched to a gene. CDR3 region: CASSPSTGVTGELFF. The CDR3 DNA sequence: TGTGCCAGCTCACCGTCGACAGGGGTGACCGGGGAGCTGTTTTTT.

This chain links TRBV7-2 with TRBJ2-3, with 11 positions matching TRBD1. The CDR3 spans 16 residues. The germline V gene encodes CDR1 SGHTA and CDR2 FQGNSA. V was pared by 2 bases and J by 5 bases, with 6 bases of the junction left unmatched. The CDR3: CASSLRTGGEGDTQYF. The CDR3 region has the DNA TGTGCCAGCAGCTTAAGGACAGGGGGCGAGGGAGATACGCAGTATTTT.

The genes are TRBV7-9 and TRBJ1-2, with 9 bases fitting TRBD1. The V gene's germline CDR1 is SEHNR and CDR2 FQNEAQ (reference sequence). Losses at the gene ends were 5 bases for V and 8 bases for J; bases not matched to a gene: 21. The CDR3 consists of 18 residues. The CDR3 here is CASSLWKTGTGPPGGYTF. The CDR3 DNA reads as TGTGCCAGCAGCCTTTGGAAGACGGGGACAGGGCCACCCGGAGGCTACACCTTC.

The chain links TRBV2 to TRBJ2-1; D unresolved. This CDR3 has 14 amino acids. V was clipped by 10 bases and J by 15 bases, with 28 bases between them. Germline V gives CDR1 SNHLY, CDR2 FYNNEI. The DNA of the CDR3 is TGTGCCAACCGCCGGCTTCCGGAGAGCGTTCAGCCGTTCTTC. This gives the protein CANRRLPESVQPFF.

This clone was seen once. This chain connects TRBV7-2 to TRBJ2-4; 11 bases fit TRBD1. The CDR3 length is 16 residues. V gave up 5 bases and J gave up 6 bases; unmatched junction bases: 9. Germline V gene sequence: CDR1 SGHTA, CDR2 FQGNSA. The CDR3 DNA is TGTGCCAGCAGCCCTGGACAGGGGGCGGGGGGAAACATTCAGTACTTC. It specifies CASSPGQGAGGNIQYF.

The gene calls are TRBV6-5 and TRBJ2-5; D unresolved. Gene TRBJ2-7 matches the end of the DNA better, so the J call may be wrong. Per the germline V gene, CDR1 is MNHEY and CDR2 is SVGAGI. The CDR3 is 13 residues long. In DNA, the CDR3 is TGTGCCAGCAGTTACCGGCAGACCTACGAGCAGTACTTC. Its protein product is CASSYRQTYEQYF.

This clone was seen just once. This chain uses TRBV5-1 with TRBJ2-1; possible D gene TRBD2, 6 bases. The CDR3 loop spans 14 amino acids. With 3 bases removed from V and 6 bases from J, the gap between germline ends came to 13 bases. Germline V lookup: CDR1 SGHRS, CDR2 YFSETQ. The CDR3 spells CASSWNRDSNEQFF. DNA for the CDR3: TGCGCCAGCAGCTGGAACCGGGACTCCAATGAGCAGTTCTTC.

The chain uses TRBV4-1 and TRBJ2-3; 14 bases map to TRBD2. CDR3 size: 17 residues. Trimming removed 4 bases from V and 1 base from J; junction bases left unmatched: 4. Per the germline V gene, CDR1 is MGHRA and CDR2 is YSYEKL. CDR3 sequence: CASSRRLAGGRTDTQYF. For the CDR3, the DNA is TGCGCCAGCAGCCGCAGACTAGCGGGAGGGCGCACAGATACGCAGTATTTT.

The chain employs TRBV6-6 and TRBJ1-2; 7 bases match TRBD1. Unmatched junction bases numbered 5, after V lost 7 bases and J lost 3 bases. Per the germline V gene, CDR1 is MNHNY and CDR2 is SVGAGI (reference sequence). The CDR3 sequence is 13 residues long. CDR3 protein: CASMPDRDYGYTF. For the CDR3, the DNA is TGTGCCAGCATGCCCGACAGGGACTATGGCTACACCTTC.

The V call is TRBV28, the J call TRBJ2-7; the match to TRBD1 covers 10 bases. The CDR3 consists of 15 residues. Germline-derived CDR1 and CDR2 are MDHEN and SYDVKM. Losses at the gene ends were 5 bases for V and 6 bases for J; bases not matched to a gene: 10. CDR3 loop: CASSTPGTGDPEQYF. The CDR3 DNA is TGTGCCAGCAGTACCCCCGGGACAGGGGACCCCGAGCAGTACTTC. The whole variable domain, remainder taken from reference TRBV28 and TRBJ2-7, is DVKVTQSSRYLVKRTGEKVFLECVQDMDHENMFWYRQDPGLGLRLIYFSYDVKMKEKGDIPEGYSVSREKKERFSLILESASTNQTSMYLCASSTPGTGDPEQYFGPGTRLTVT.

The V gene is TRBV19, the J gene TRBJ1-2, with D unresolved. Trimming stripped 3 bases from V and 8 bases from J, with 10 bases between. Germline CDR1 and CDR2: LNHDA and SQIVND (reference sequence). This CDR3 comprises 12 residues. The CDR3 reads CASSIEGRGYTF. In nucleotides, the CDR3 is TGTGCCAGTAGTATCGAGGGAAGAGGCTACACCTTC.

As concerns this clone: The sample carries other DNA sequences with the same CDR3. The chain has TRBV19 and TRBJ1-4; D not certain. The CDR3 spans 13 residues. CDR1 and CDR2 from the germline V gene are LNHDA and SQIVND (reference sequence). The V gene lost 0 bases and the J gene lost 7 bases, with 6 bases spanning the gap. CDR3 DNA: TGTGCCAGTAGTATAGACAGGAGTGAAAAACTGTTTTTT. Its protein is CASSIDRSEKLFF.

The chain combines TRBV12-5 with TRBJ1-1, with TRBD1 identical over 8 bases. This CDR3 region has 16 residues. Trimming removed 0 bases from V and 7 bases from J; junction bases left unmatched: 10. Germline lookup yields CDR1 LGHNT and CDR2 FRNRAP. This CDR3 reads CASGLVLDREIGEAFF. CDR3 nucleotides: TGTGCTAGTGGTTTGGTACTGGACAGGGAGATTGGTGAAGCTTTCTTT.

CDR3 nucleotides: TGTGCCAGCAGCAGGGACTCCATCCAAGAGACCCAGTACTTC. It yields the protein CASSRDSIQETQYF. V is TRBV6-5 and J is TRBJ2-5; possible D gene TRBD2, 6 bases. V was cut by 6 bases and J by 1 base, with 12 bases left in between. The CDR3 sequence is 14 residues long. The germline CDR1 and CDR2 sequences are MNHEY and SVGAGI.

This rearrangement joins TRBV9 to TRBJ2-1; D might be TRBD1 (6 bases). Trimming removed 3 bases at V and 6 bases at J, with 10 bases between. Germline V gives CDR1 SGDLS, CDR2 YYNGEE. The CDR3 is 13 residues long. Here the CDR3 DNA reads TGTGCCAGCAGCGCGTGGGGGCTCAATGAGCAGTTCTTC. Translated: CASSAWGLNEQFF. Variable domain in full (rest from reference TRBV9 and TRBJ2-1): DSGVTQTPKHLITATGQRVTLRCSPRSGDLSVYWYQQSLDQGLQFLIQYYNGEERAKGNILERFSAQQFPDLHSELNLSSLELGDSALYFCASSAWGLNEQFFGPGTRLTVL.

Here the CDR3 DNA reads TGTGCCAGCAGTTTTGGGGGAACCTCGGGCTACACCTTC. Translated: CASSFGGTSGYTF. This chain uses TRBV28 with TRBJ1-2, with D possibly TRBD1 on 5 matching bases. Trimming removed 3 bases at V and 8 bases at J, with 13 bases between. This CDR3 is 13 amino acids long. Germline V lookup: CDR1 MDHEN, CDR2 SYDVKM.

As for this clone: Other DNA sequences from this sample encode an identical CDR3 as well. V gene TRBV15 combines with J gene TRBJ2-7; 7 bases match TRBD2. This CDR3 is 12 amino acids long. V trimming: 0 bases; J trimming: 7 bases; junction bases outside the gene matches: 0. CDR1 is LNHNV and CDR2 is YYDKDF in the germline V gene (reference sequence). CDR3 nucleotide sequence: TGTGCCACCAGCAGAGACGGGGGGGAGCAGTACTTC. Its translation is CATSRDGGEQYF.

V gene TRBV18 combines with J gene TRBJ1-2; D may be TRBD1 (5 bases). Germline loops: CDR1 KGHSH, CDR2 LQKENI. Trimming took 0 bases from V and 4 from J, leaving 9 bases between them. The CDR3 loop spans 14 amino acids. The CDR3 coding sequence is TGTGCCAGCTCACCACCCCAGGGCGGCTATGGCTACACCTTC. Its translation is CASSPPQGGYGYTF.

This sequence joins TRBV19 and TRBJ1-2; D is uncertain. The germline CDR1 and CDR2 sequences are LNHDA and SQIVND (reference sequence). This CDR3 comprises 15 residues. Trimming pared 6 bases from V and 0 bases from J, leaving 14 bases between. The CDR3, as DNA: TGTGCCAGTAGACCCGCGGCGACACCTAACTATGGCTACACCTTC. Protein product: CASRPAATPNYGYTF.

This chain connects TRBV19 to TRBJ1-5, with D possibly TRBD1 on 6 matching bases. V lost 4 bases and J lost 1, with 11 bases in between. The V gene's germline CDR1 is LNHDA and CDR2 SQIVND (reference sequence). CDR3 size: 15 residues. This CDR3 reads CASSTLDRSNQPQHF. The CDR3 region has the DNA TGTGCCAGTAGTACCCTGGACAGAAGCAATCAGCCCCAGCATTTT.

The chain employs TRBV5-4 and TRBJ2-7; possible D gene TRBD2, 7 bases. CDR1 and CDR2 (germline): SGHNT, YYREEE (reference sequence). Trimming stripped 3 bases from V and 3 bases from J, with 16 bases between. The CDR3 spans 15 residues. CDR3 bases: TGTGCCAGCAGCTCGAAAGCGGGACATATCTACGAGCAGTACTTC. This encodes CASSSKAGHIYEQYF.

The V and J genes are TRBV2 and TRBJ1-5; D may be TRBD1 (5 bases). Germline CDR1 reads SNHLY; CDR2 reads FYNNEI. CDR3 length equals 15 residues. The V gene lost 6 bases and the J gene lost 0 bases, with 12 bases spanning the gap. The CDR3 loop reads CASRGDVYSNQPQHF. The DNA for the CDR3 is TGTGCCAGCAGGGGGGACGTGTATAGCAATCAGCCCCAGCATTTT.